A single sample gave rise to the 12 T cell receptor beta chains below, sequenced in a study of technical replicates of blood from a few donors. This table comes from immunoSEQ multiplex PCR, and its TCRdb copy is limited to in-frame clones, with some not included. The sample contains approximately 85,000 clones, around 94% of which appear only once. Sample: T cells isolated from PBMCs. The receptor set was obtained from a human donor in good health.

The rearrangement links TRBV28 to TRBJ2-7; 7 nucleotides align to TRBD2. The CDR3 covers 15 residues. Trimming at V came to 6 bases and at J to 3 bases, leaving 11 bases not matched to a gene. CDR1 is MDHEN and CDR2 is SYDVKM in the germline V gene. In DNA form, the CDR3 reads TGTGCCAGCAGCCCTCTGGTGGGGGGGGGCTACGAGCAGTACTTC. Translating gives CASSPLVGGGYEQYF. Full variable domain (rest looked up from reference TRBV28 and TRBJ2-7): DVKVTQSSRYLVKRTGEKVFLECVQDMDHENMFWYRQDPGLGLRLIYFSYDVKMKEKGDIPEGYSVSREKKERFSLILESASTNQTSMYLCASSPLVGGGYEQYFGPGTRLTVT.

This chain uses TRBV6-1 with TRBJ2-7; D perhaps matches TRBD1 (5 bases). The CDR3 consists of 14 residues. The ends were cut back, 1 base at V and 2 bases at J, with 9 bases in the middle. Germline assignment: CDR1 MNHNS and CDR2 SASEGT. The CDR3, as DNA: TGTGCCAGCAGTGAAGTGGGGCTAGCCTACGAGCAGTACTTC. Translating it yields CASSEVGLAYEQYF.

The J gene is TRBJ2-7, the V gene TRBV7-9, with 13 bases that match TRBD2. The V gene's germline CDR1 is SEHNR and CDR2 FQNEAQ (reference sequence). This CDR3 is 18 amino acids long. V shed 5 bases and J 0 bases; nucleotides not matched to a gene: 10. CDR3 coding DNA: TGTGCCAGCAGCCCCCGACCTCGACTAGCGGGGGGCTCCTACGAGCAGTACTTC. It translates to CASSPRPRLAGGSYEQYF.

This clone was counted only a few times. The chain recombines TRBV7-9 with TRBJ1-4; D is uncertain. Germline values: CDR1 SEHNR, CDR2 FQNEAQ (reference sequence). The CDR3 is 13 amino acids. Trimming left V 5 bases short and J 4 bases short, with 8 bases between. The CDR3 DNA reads TGTGCCAGCAGCCAGCAGGTTAATGAAAAACTGTTTTTT. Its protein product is CASSQQVNEKLFF.

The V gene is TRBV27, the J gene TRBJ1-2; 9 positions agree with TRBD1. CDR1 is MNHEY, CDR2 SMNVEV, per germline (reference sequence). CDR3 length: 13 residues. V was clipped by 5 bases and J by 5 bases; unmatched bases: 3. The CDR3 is CASSLGTGYGYTF. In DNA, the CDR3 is TGTGCCAGCAGTCTCGGGACAGGGTATGGCTACACCTTC.

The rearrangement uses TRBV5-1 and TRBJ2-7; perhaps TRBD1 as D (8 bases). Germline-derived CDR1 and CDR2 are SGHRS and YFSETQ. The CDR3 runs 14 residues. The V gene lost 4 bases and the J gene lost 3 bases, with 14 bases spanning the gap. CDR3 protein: CASSADREGYEQYF. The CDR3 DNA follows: TGCGCCAGCAGCGCGGACAGGGAGGGCTACGAGCAGTACTTC.

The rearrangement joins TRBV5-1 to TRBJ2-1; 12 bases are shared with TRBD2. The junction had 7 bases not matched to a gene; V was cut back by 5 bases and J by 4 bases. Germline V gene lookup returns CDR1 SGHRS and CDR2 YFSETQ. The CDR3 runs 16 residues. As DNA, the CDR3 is TGCGCCAGCAGTCCAAGGACTAGCGGGACGTACAATGAGCAGTTCTTC. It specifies CASSPRTSGTYNEQFF.

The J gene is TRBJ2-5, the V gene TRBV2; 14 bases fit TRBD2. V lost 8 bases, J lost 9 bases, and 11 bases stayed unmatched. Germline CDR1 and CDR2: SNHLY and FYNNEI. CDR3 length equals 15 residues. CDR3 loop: CASPTSGGGQGAQYF. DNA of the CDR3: TGTGCCAGCCCGACTAGCGGGGGGGGCCAGGGGGCCCAGTACTTC.

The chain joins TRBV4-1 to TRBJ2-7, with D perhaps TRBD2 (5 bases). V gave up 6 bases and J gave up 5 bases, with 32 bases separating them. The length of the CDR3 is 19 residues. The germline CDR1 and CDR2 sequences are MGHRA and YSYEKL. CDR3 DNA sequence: TGCGCCAGCAGGCCCCCCGGCAGCGGCCTAGCCTCTCCTCTTCACGAGCAGTACTTC. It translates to CASRPPGSGLASPLHEQYF.

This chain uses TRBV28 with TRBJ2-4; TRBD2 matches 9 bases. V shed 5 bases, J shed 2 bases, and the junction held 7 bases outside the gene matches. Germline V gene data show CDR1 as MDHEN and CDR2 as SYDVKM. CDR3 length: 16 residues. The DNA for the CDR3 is TGTGCCAGCAGTCTGCCGGGACTAGCTACCAAAAACATTCAGTACTTC. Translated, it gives CASSLPGLATKNIQYF.

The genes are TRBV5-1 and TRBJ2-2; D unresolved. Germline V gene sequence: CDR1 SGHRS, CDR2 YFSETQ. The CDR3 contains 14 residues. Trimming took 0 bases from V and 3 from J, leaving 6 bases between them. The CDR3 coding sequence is TGCGCCAGCAGCTTGGACTCCTACACCGGGGAGCTGTTTTTT. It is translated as CASSLDSYTGELFF.

The CDR3 coding sequence is TGTGCCAGCAGCCTGATGCGTACCGTTAATGAAAAACTGTTTTTT. Protein: CASSLMRTVNEKLFF. This rearrangement joins TRBV28 to TRBJ1-4; D is ambiguous. The CDR3 runs 15 residues. V was pared by 6 bases and J by 4 bases, with 15 bases between. Per germline, CDR1 MDHEN and CDR2 SYDVKM.